This passage covers 7 T cell receptor beta chains from one sample sequenced in a study of shared clonotypes between healthy human individuals. Only in-frame clones appear in the TCRdb table, and some are missing; sequencing was by immunoSEQ multiplex PCR. The sample shows about 2.3 million clones, 85% to 95% of them seen only once. Source material: naive CD4+ T cells from PBMCs. Subset here: CD45RA+ positively selected. Receptor source: a man younger than 35 in good health. Some clones in this sample may be carry-over from other donors' samples.

The CDR3 sequence: CASSPPSADTIYF. In DNA form, the CDR3 reads TGTGCCAGCTCACCACCCTCAGCGGACACCATATATTTT. The J gene is TRBJ1-3, the V gene TRBV18, with unresolved D. The CDR3 covers 13 residues. V lost 0 bases to trimming and J lost 8 bases, with 8 bases between them. Per the germline V gene, CDR1 is KGHSH and CDR2 is LQKENI.

V gene TRBV4-2 combines with J gene TRBJ2-2; 15 nucleotides match TRBD2. The CDR3 contains 19 residues. The germline gives CDR1 LGHNA, CDR2 YNFKEQ. The trim removed 2 bases at V and 5 bases at J, leaving 9 bases unmatched. The CDR3 spells CASSQLGLAGGRRTGELFF. CDR3 sequence (DNA): TGTGCCAGCAGCCAACTCGGACTAGCGGGAGGGCGTCGAACCGGGGAGCTGTTTTTT.

The V call is TRBV7-2, the J call TRBJ2-1; 12 bases are a match to TRBD2. V lost 5 bases and J lost 5; bases outside the gene matches: 7. Germline CDR1 and CDR2: SGHTA and FQGNSA. The CDR3 sequence is 16 residues long. CDR3 residues: CASSETLAGGHNEQFF. In DNA, the CDR3 is TGTGCCAGCAGCGAAACACTAGCGGGAGGCCACAATGAGCAGTTCTTC.

The chain joins TRBV10-3 to TRBJ2-1; D is perhaps TRBD1 (5 bases). The CDR3 has 17 residues. V shed 5 bases and J shed 5 bases, with 22 bases lying between them. Germline V gene lookup returns CDR1 ENHRY and CDR2 SYGVKD. The CDR3 coding sequence is TGTGCCATCAGTTCAATGGGGCAGGGTCGGAGAAACAATGAGCAGTTCTTC. This encodes CAISSMGQGRRNNEQFF.

The chain joins TRBV27 to TRBJ2-6; no firm D call. Germline loops: CDR1 MNHEY, CDR2 SMNVEV (reference sequence). This CDR3 is built from 14 residues. V was pared by 7 bases and J by 4 bases, with 11 bases between. DNA for the CDR3: TGTGCCAGCACCCCAAGGGCCGGGGCCAACGTCCTGACTTTC. This codes for CASTPRAGANVLTF.

This CDR3 reads CASSLASKFWGEQYF. The CDR3 DNA is TGTGCCAGCAGCTTAGCGTCGAAGTTTTGGGGCGAGCAGTACTTC. The J gene is TRBJ2-7, the V gene TRBV7-6; D is unresolved. The ends were cut back, 0 bases at V and 6 bases at J, with 15 bases in the middle. The germline gives CDR1 SGHVS, CDR2 FNYEAQ. The CDR3 runs 15 residues.

About this clone: One end of the junction does not line up with germline, which may come from a read error. This rearrangement joins TRBV28 to TRBJ2-7, with D possibly being TRBD1 (6 bases). The length of the CDR3 is 13 residues. Germline V CDR1 and CDR2: MDHEN, SYDVKM. CDR3 nucleotide sequence: TGTGCCAGCACTTTAGCAGGGGTGGGCGAGCAGTACTTC. Encoded protein: CASTLAGVGEQYF.